Below are 5 T cell receptor beta chains sequenced from a single sample in a study of blood T cell repertoires in COVID-19. Produced via immunoSEQ multiplex PCR; TCRdb's table is partial and in-frame only. The table lists about 270,000 clones, 75% to 95% of them singletons. The sample was PBMCs or T cells enriched from blood (not recorded which). The receptors originated from a man between 40 and 49 years old who had been exposed to COVID-19.

The gene calls are TRBV7-3 and TRBJ2-3; 8 bases agree with TRBD1. Trimming removed 3 bases from V and 3 bases from J; junction bases left unmatched: 5. The V gene's germline CDR1 is SGHTA and CDR2 FQGTGA. The CDR3 contains 15 residues. The CDR3 spells CASSLTGVRTDTQYF. The CDR3 nucleotides read TGTGCCAGCAGCTTGACAGGGGTTCGGACAGATACGCAGTATTTT.

The rearrangement uses TRBV4-1 and TRBJ2-2; 9 bases map to TRBD1. Trimming at V came to 4 bases and at J to 3 bases, leaving 3 bases not matched to a gene. This CDR3 has 15 amino acids. CDR1 is MGHRA and CDR2 is YSYEKL in the germline V gene. CDR3 sequence reads: CASSRGQGYTGELFF. CDR3 nucleotides: TGCGCCAGCAGCCGTGGACAGGGGTACACCGGGGAGCTGTTTTTT.

The gene calls are TRBV19 and TRBJ1-2; 7 bases agree with TRBD1. CDR3 length: 14 residues. From germline, CDR1 is LNHDA and CDR2 SQIVND (reference sequence). Unmatched junction bases numbered 4, after V lost 2 bases and J lost 4 bases. CDR3 sequence reads: CASSIKGDSYGYTF. The DNA for the CDR3 is TGTGCCAGTAGTATAAAAGGGGACAGCTATGGCTACACCTTC.

The chain carries TRBV3-1 (or the pseudogene TRBV3-2) and TRBJ2-4; D is perhaps TRBD1 (5 bases). This CDR3 is built from 18 residues. V was shortened by 1 base and J by 0 bases, with 16 bases between the two germline ends. Looked up from germline, CDR1 is LGHDT and CDR2 is YNNKEL (reference sequence). CDR3 DNA: TGTGCCAGCAGCCAAGGAAGTGTCCAGGGTCTAGCCAAAAACATTCAGTACTTC. It encodes CASSQGSVQGLAKNIQYF.

This chain uses TRBV7-9 with TRBJ1-2, with a weak D call TRBD1 (6 bases). The CDR3 is 15 amino acids. Germline loops: CDR1 SEHNR, CDR2 FQNEAQ (reference sequence). V was cut by 2 bases and J by 8 bases, with 18 bases left in between. The CDR3 sequence is CASSLNPAGVWGYTF. DNA of the CDR3: TGTGCCAGCAGCTTAAACCCGGCAGGGGTGTGGGGCTACACCTTC.